Sequencing of this T cell receptor (beta chain) was carried out in a study of blood T cell repertoires in COVID-19. Study summary: The United States, Italy and Spain supplied acute and convalescent COVID-19 samples. In each case, the material was cDNA or gDNA derived from T cells, B-cell-depleted T cells, or PBMCs.

Per the original data handling: How many nucleated cells were present was estimated from reference gene primer amplification. The protocol was immunoSEQ multiplex PCR, while the TCRdb copy is restricted to in-frame clones and leaves out a portion. V and J calls plus clone size are reproduced from that table; the DNA served to infer D and trimming. The sample records approximately 59,000 clones, 81% being singletons. CDR1 is KGHDR, CDR2 SFDVKD, per germline. CDR3 length: 15 amino acids. J gave up 4 bases and V 5 bases, and 2 bases lay outside the gene matches. The source of this sequence is a man older than 75 with acute or convalescent COVID-19. The chain carries TRBV24-1 and TRBJ2-1; 12 bases match TRBD2. The sample was peripheral blood. The CDR3 protein is CATSGTSGIYNEQFF. The CDR3 DNA sequence: TGTGCCACCAGTGGGACTAGCGGGATTTACAATGAGCAGTTCTTC.